The next 18 T cell receptor beta chains were all read from a single sample in a study of cytomegalovirus exposure and HLA in healthy donors. With 60 Vbeta and 13 Jbeta primers, the PCR was carried out. Assay used: immunoSEQ multiplex PCR; TCRdb lists only in-frame clones, some missing. The sample table includes about 170,000 clones. What was sequenced was PBMCs. The receptors derive from a woman between 18 and 29 years old in good health and CMV-seropositive.

The chain joins TRBV6-5 to TRBJ2-1; TRBD2 aligns across 9 bases. Germline CDR1 reads MNHEY; CDR2 reads SVGAGI. CDR3 length: 16 amino acids. V lost 0 bases to trimming and J lost 7 bases; unmatched junction nucleotides: 7. The CDR3, as DNA: TGTGCCAGCAGTTACTCTGGCGGGGGGGGGAGGAATGAGCAGTTCTTC. It is translated as CASSYSGGGGRNEQFF.

This chain joins TRBV29-1 and TRBJ2-3, with a tentative D call TRBD1 (6 bases). V dropped 4 bases and J dropped 0 bases, with 14 bases sitting between them. From germline, CDR1 is SQVTM and CDR2 ANQGSEA. The CDR3 covers 15 residues. CDR3 sequence (DNA): TGCAGCGTTGTTGGACAGTTAATTAGCACAGATACGCAGTATTTT. Amino acids: CSVVGQLISTDTQYF.

The chain combines TRBV2 with TRBJ2-7; D is possibly TRBD1 (6 bases). The CDR3 length is 12 residues. In germline, CDR1 is SNHLY, CDR2 FYNNEI. The V and J ends lost 7 bases and 4 bases respectively, with 11 bases between them. The chain's CDR3 is CASIRDIYEQYF. Here the CDR3 DNA reads TGTGCCAGCATAAGGGACATTTACGAGCAGTACTTC.

J is TRBJ1-2 and V is TRBV6-1; possible D gene TRBD1, 6 bases. The CDR3 loop spans 14 amino acids. V lost 11 bases and J 1 base, leaving 17 bases between the germline ends. Germline V gene data show CDR1 as MNHNS and CDR2 as SASEGT. The CDR3 here is CAYRTLDSNYGYTF. The CDR3 DNA is TGTGCCTACCGAACGTTGGACAGTAACTATGGCTACACCTTC.

The chain is built from TRBV28 and TRBJ2-7; TRBD1 matches 11 bases. Germline CDR1 is MDHEN and CDR2 is SYDVKM. With V trimmed by 3 bases and J by 4 bases, 8 bases remained unmatched. This CDR3 contains 16 residues. CDR3 amino acids: CASSFWFGTGGYEQYF. Written as DNA, the CDR3 is TGTGCCAGCAGTTTCTGGTTCGGGACAGGGGGTTACGAGCAGTACTTC.

The V and J genes are TRBV6-1 and TRBJ1-1; TRBD1 aligns across 7 bases. The germline V gene has CDR1 MNHNS and CDR2 SASEGT. Trimming took 7 bases from V and 8 from J; bases not matched to a gene: 13. The CDR3 has 14 residues. The CDR3 loop reads CASMGDREGWEAFF. CDR3 DNA sequence: TGTGCCAGCATGGGCGACAGGGAAGGTTGGGAAGCTTTCTTT.

The V gene is TRBV11-3, the J gene TRBJ1-4; possible D gene TRBD1, 6 bases. The CDR3 sequence is 16 residues long. CDR1 SGHNT and CDR2 YENEEA come from the germline V gene. With 0 bases removed from V and 8 bases from J, the gap between germline ends came to 16 bases. The CDR3 reads CASSLEAGGPGEKLFF. The CDR3 coding sequence is TGTGCCAGCAGCTTAGAAGCTGGGGGCCCCGGGGAAAAACTGTTTTTT.

This chain links TRBV4-2 with TRBJ2-5; TRBD2 is a possible D gene (7 bases). The V end was cut by 0 bases, the J end by 0 bases, with 11 bases between. CDR3 length equals 16 residues. Germline CDR1 LGHNA, CDR2 YNFKEQ. The CDR3 is CASSQDRGANQETQYF. In DNA, the CDR3 is TGTGCCAGCAGCCAAGACCGGGGGGCGAACCAAGAGACCCAGTACTTC.

The V call is TRBV10-3, the J call TRBJ2-7; a possible D gene is TRBD1 (6 bases). Germline V gives CDR1 ENHRY, CDR2 SYGVKD. The CDR3 covers 13 residues. V lost 5 bases to trimming and J lost 6 bases, with 14 bases between them. DNA of the CDR3: TGTGCCATCAGTAACAGGGAGAGAGGCGAGCAGTACTTC. Residues: CAISNRERGEQYF.

The chain couples TRBV5-4 to TRBJ2-1; 11 bases are a match to TRBD2. With V trimmed by 4 bases and J by 1 base, 4 bases remained unmatched. The CDR3 totals 16 residues. CDR1 and CDR2 from the germline V gene are SGHNT and YYREEE (reference sequence). The DNA of the CDR3 is TGTGCCAGCAGCACCGGGACTAGCGGTTCCTACAATGAGCAGTTCTTC. This sequence encodes CASSTGTSGSYNEQFF.

The rearrangement links TRBV9 to TRBJ2-3; TRBD2 might be the D (6 bases). This CDR3 spans 15 amino acids. Trimming left V 0 bases short and J 4 bases short, with 12 bases between. Germline V lookup: CDR1 SGDLS, CDR2 YYNGEE. Here the CDR3 DNA reads TGTGCCAGCAGCGTAGACGGGGGATCCGCAGATACGCAGTATTTT. Amino acid sequence: CASSVDGGSADTQYF.

The chain carries TRBV11-2 and TRBJ2-1, with 7 bases identical to TRBD2. Germline V gene lookup returns CDR1 SGHAT and CDR2 FQNNGV. V lost 6 bases, J lost 9 bases, and 14 bases stayed unmatched. CDR3 length equals 15 residues. CDR3 DNA: TGTGCCAGCAGGGGAGCGGGGAACCGCTTCGGTGAGCAGTTCTTC. It codes for CASRGAGNRFGEQFF. Looking up the rest from reference TRBV11-2 and TRBJ2-1 gives the full variable domain: EAGVAQSPRYKIIEKRQSVAFWCNPISGHATLYWYQQILGQGPKLLIQFQNNGVVDDSQLPKDRFSAERLKGVDSTLKIQPAKLEDSAVYLCASRGAGNRFGEQFFGPGTRLTVL.

CDR3 DNA: TGTGCCAGCAGTTTGTCCAGCGGGAGGGCCAGTACGCAGTATTTT. Residues: CASSLSSGRASTQYF. This chain uses TRBV6-5 with TRBJ2-3; 10 bases match TRBD2. The J segment lost 8 bases and the V segment lost 4 bases, leaving 9 bases of the junction unmatched. This CDR3 spans 15 amino acids. CDR1 and CDR2 from the germline V gene are MNHEY and SVGAGI.

This rearrangement joins TRBV29-1 to TRBJ2-2; possible D gene TRBD1, 6 bases. The CDR3 spans 16 residues. V lost 0 bases to trimming and J lost 0 bases, with 11 bases between them. Germline V CDR1 and CDR2: SQVTM, ANQGSEA. The CDR3 DNA reads TGCAGCGTTGAAGATCCAAGGACAGCGAACACCGGGGAGCTGTTTTTT. Translated, it gives CSVEDPRTANTGELFF.

V and J are TRBV4-3 and TRBJ2-5; the D gene is possibly TRBD2 (6 bases). CDR1 and CDR2 (germline): LGHNA, YSLEER. V was pared by 0 bases and J by 2 bases, with 10 bases between. This CDR3 is 15 amino acids long. CDR3: CASSQDGTLQETQYF. The CDR3 nucleotides read TGCGCCAGCAGCCAAGACGGGACTTTGCAAGAGACCCAGTACTTC.

The chain recombines TRBV4-3 with TRBJ1-6, with D tentatively TRBD1 (5 bases). The CDR3 length is 15 residues. Per the germline V gene, CDR1 is LGHNA and CDR2 is YSLEER. Trimming stripped 0 bases from V and 8 bases from J, with 11 bases between. The CDR3 region is CASSQDQGWDSPLHF. The CDR3 DNA follows: TGCGCCAGCAGCCAAGATCAGGGATGGGATTCACCCCTCCACTTT.

The chain couples TRBV4-2 to TRBJ2-3; D is ambiguous. The V gene lost 2 bases and the J gene lost 0 bases, with 15 bases spanning the gap. CDR1 LGHNA and CDR2 YNFKEQ come from the germline V gene. The CDR3 runs to 17 residues. The CDR3 bases are TGTGCCAGCAGCCAAACCCACTCTCTCTCTAGCACAGATACGCAGTATTTT. This translates into CASSQTHSLSSTDTQYF.

V usage is TRBV7-9 and J usage is TRBJ1-1; 8 bases fit TRBD1. The CDR3 contains 15 residues. Germline CDR1 and CDR2: SEHNR and FQNEAQ (reference sequence). The ends lost 1 base at V and 4 bases at J; junction bases unmatched: 5. The CDR3 DNA reads TGTGCCAGCAGCTTAGGGACAGGGCCGAGCACTGAAGCTTTCTTT. Protein product: CASSLGTGPSTEAFF.